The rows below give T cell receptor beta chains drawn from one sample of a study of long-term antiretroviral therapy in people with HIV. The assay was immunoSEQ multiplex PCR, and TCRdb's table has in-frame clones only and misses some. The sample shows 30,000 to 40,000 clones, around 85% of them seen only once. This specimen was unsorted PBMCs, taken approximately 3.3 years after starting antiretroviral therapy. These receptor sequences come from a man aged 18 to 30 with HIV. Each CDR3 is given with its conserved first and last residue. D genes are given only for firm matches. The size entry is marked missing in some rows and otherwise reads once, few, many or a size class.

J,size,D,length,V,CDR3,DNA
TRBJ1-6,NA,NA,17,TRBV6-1,CASSEADIRSYNSPLHF,TGTGCCAGCAGTGAAGCCGACATTCGCTCCTATAATTCACCCCTCCACTTT
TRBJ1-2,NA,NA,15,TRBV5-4,CASSLPTVSNYGYTF,TGTGCCAGCAGCCTACCGACAGTCTCAAACTATGGCTACACCTTC
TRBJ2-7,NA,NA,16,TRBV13,CASSLTDRRPVGEQYF,TGTGCCAGCAGCTTAACCGACAGACGTCCCGTTGGGGAGCAGTACTTC
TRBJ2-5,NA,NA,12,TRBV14,CASSLYQETQYF,TGTGCCAGCAGCCTGTACCAAGAGACCCAGTACTTC
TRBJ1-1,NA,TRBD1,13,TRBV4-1,CATGQGLNTEAFF,TGCGCAACGGGACAGGGATTGAACACTGAAGCTTTCTTT
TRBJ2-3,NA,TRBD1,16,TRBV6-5,CASSYRGTGGTDTQYF,TGTGCCAGCAGTTACAGGGGGACAGGGGGCACAGATACGCAGTATTTT
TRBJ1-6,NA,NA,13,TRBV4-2,CASSQALYSPLHF,TGTGCCAGCAGCCAAGCCCTATATTCACCCCTCCACTTT
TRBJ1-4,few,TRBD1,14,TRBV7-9,CASSTTGGREKLFF,TGTGCCAGCAGCACCACAGGGGGCCGGGAAAAACTGTTTTTT
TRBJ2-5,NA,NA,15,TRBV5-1,CASISGPGPAETQYF,TGCGCCAGCATCTCCGGACCGGGCCCAGCAGAGACCCAGTACTTC
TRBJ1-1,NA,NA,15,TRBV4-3,CASSQDPRMNTEAFF,TGCGCCAGCAGCCAAGATCCCCGAATGAACACTGAAGCTTTCTTT
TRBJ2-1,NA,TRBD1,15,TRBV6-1,CACAIGQGSYNEQFF,TGTGCCTGTGCGATAGGACAGGGCTCCTACAATGAGCAGTTCTTC
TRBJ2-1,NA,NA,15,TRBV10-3,CAISRGGGTDNEQFF,TGTGCCATCAGCCGAGGGGGGGGGACCGACAATGAGCAGTTCTTC
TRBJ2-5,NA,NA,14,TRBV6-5,CASSSGQRGETQYF,TGTGCCAGCAGTTCCGGCCAGAGAGGGGAGACCCAGTACTTC
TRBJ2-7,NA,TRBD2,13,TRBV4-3,CASSQGLAYEQYF,TGCGCCAGCAGCCAGGGACTAGCCTACGAGCAGTACTTC
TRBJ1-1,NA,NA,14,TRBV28,CASSIPGTHTEAFF,TGTGCCAGCAGCATCCCCGGGACTCACACTGAAGCTTTCTTT
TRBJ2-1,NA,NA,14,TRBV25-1,CASSDRGEMYEQFF,TGTGCCAGCAGTGATCGAGGGGAGATGTATGAGCAGTTCTTC
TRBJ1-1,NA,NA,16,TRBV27,CASLGAATAWGGEAFF,TGTGCCAGTCTTGGGGCAGCGACGGCTTGGGGTGGTGAAGCTTTCTTT
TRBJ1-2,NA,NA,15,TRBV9,CASSVAGKGINGYTF,TGTGCCAGCAGCGTAGCCGGAAAGGGGATCAATGGTTACACCTTC
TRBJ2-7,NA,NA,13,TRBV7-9,CASSSGSPGEQYF,TGTGCCAGCAGCTCGGGCAGCCCGGGAGAGCAGTACTTC
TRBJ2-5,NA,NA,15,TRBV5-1,CASSLQSNPRETQYF,TGCGCCAGCAGCTTGCAGAGCAACCCCCGGGAGACCCAGTACTTC
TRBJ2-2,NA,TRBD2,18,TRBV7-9,CASSPGLAGGFNTGELFF,TGTGCCAGCAGCCCAGGACTAGCGGGGGGGTTTAACACCGGGGAGCTGTTTTTT
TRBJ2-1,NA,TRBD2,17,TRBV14,CASSQDVSSGPLNEQFF,TGTGCCAGCAGCCAAGATGTGTCTAGCGGTCCCCTCAATGAGCAGTTCTTC
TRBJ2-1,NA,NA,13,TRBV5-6,CASSLGLGDEQFF,TGTGCCAGCAGCTTGGGTCTCGGCGATGAGCAGTTCTTC
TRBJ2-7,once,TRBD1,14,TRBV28,CASTKTGGSYEQYF,TGTGCCAGCACTAAGACAGGGGGTAGTTACGAGCAGTACTTC
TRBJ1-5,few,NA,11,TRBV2,CASSPEGPTHF,TGTGCCAGCAGCCCGGAGGGGCCTACTCATTTT
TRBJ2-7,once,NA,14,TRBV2,CASSDPGTGREQYF,TGTGCCAGCAGTGATCCCGGGACTGGACGCGAGCAGTACTTC
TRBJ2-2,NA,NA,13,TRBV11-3,CASSLASGGELFF,TGTGCCAGCAGCTTAGCGTCAGGCGGGGAGCTGTTTTTT
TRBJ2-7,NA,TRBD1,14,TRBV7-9,CASSYTGTVYEQYF,TGTGCCAGCAGCTACACCGGGACAGTCTACGAGCAGTACTTC
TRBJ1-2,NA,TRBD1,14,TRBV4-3,CASSRSGTGGRYTF,TGCGCCAGCAGCCGCTCCGGGACAGGGGGCCGGTACACCTTC
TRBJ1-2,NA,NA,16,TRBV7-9,CASSSKNRGELDGYTF,TGTGCCAGCAGCTCCAAGAATAGAGGGGAATTGGATGGCTACACCTTC
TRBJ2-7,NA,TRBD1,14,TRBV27,CASSSGTGGGEQYF,TGTGCCAGCAGTTCCGGGACAGGGGGCGGCGAGCAGTACTTC
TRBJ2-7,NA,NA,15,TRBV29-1,CSVEATPGSSYEQYF,TGCAGCGTTGAGGCCACCCCAGGGAGCTCCTACGAGCAGTACTTC